The clone carrying this T cell receptor (beta chain) occurred a few times. The antigen is not known. The sample originates from a study of cytomegalovirus exposure and HLA in healthy donors. Study-level background: Researchers found that about 82% of fewer than 450 genotyped donors fell within the Caucasian-associated ancestry cluster.

The PCR made use of 60 Vbeta and 13 Jbeta primers. Using immunoSEQ multiplex PCR, the repertoire was profiled, and TCRdb retains in-frame clones only, with some absent. The table has under 150,000 clones, less than 9.5% seen once. The study's findings and limits: CMV serostatus alone was available as immune exposure information.

Each donor's status was that of a healthy bone marrow donor. This TCR was sampled from a male donor in good health and CMV-seronegative. Sequences were obtained from PBMCs.

The CDR3, as DNA: TGTGCCAGCAGCCTACCGGGACAGGGGGACACTGAAGCTTTCTTT. This codes for CASSLPGQGDTEAFF. This sequence joins TRBV5-6 and TRBJ1-1, with 11 bases identical to TRBD1. Germline V gene sequence: CDR1 SGHDT, CDR2 YYEEEE. The J segment lost 3 bases and the V segment lost 4 bases, leaving 5 bases of the junction unmatched. The CDR3 has 15 residues.